One T cell receptor (beta chain) is described in this entry. Antigen: not known. The data stem from a study of shared clonotypes between healthy human individuals. Regarding the study as a whole: The sharing of approximately 4.6% of naive CD4 clonotypes was seen across a handful of donors.

Germline CDR1 is MGHRA and CDR2 is YSYEKL. V lost 4 bases, J lost 1 base, and 17 bases lay in between. This CDR3 spans 17 amino acids. Per the study methods: Junction-only sequences without quality scores were provided by ImmunoSEQ, so filtering was different. Sequenced by immunoSEQ multiplex PCR; TCRdb stores in-frame clones only, minus some. The D gene and trimming were derived from the DNA, and the V and J assignments and clone size from that table. The sample lists about 680,000 clones; over 65% were seen once. This sequence joins TRBV4-1 and TRBJ2-1; the D call may be TRBD1 or TRBD2 (5 bases each). The specimen sequenced was memory CD4+ T cells sorted from blood. This sample's subset: CD45RA-negative fraction. The receptor comes from a woman in her thirties in good health. CDR3: CASSRQPLGGSYNEQFF. The DNA of the CDR3 is TGCGCCAGCAGCCGACAGCCCTTAGGAGGATCCTACAATGAGCAGTTCTTC.